This TCR beta chain came from a study of OX40 agonist ivuxolimab in advanced cancers. Study information: Therapy given before enrollment (anti-PD-1, anti-PD-L1 or anti-CTLA-4) was allowed, and 40% to 45% had some. Notes on the study in general: The study observed clonal expansion of CD4+ and CD8+ blood T cells by week 6 at 0.1 to 3.0 mg/kg. More expanded clones were found, on average, in CD8+ than in CD4+ T cells.

Notes on this clone: Its antigen is unknown.

The germline V and J ends were trimmed by 5 bases and 0 bases, with 8 bases remaining between them. The CDR3 has 13 amino acids. Germline CDR1 is MNHEY and CDR2 is SMNVEV (reference sequence). Measured with immunoSEQ multiplex PCR; TCRdb has only the in-frame clones, and not every one. The sample has about 20,000 clones, 65% to 90% seen once. The source material was CD4+ or CD8+ T cells sorted from blood, sampled in a trial of the OX40 agonist ivuxolimab. This sequence originates from an adult with an advanced solid tumor such as melanoma, head and neck, liver or kidney cancer. This chain joins TRBV27 and TRBJ2-7, with unresolved D. The CDR3 nucleotides read TGTGCCAGCAGTCCCATAGGCTCCTACGAGCAGTACTTC. Amino acids: CASSPIGSYEQYF.